These 6 T cell receptor beta chains share one sample of origin, sequenced in a study of blood T cell repertoires in COVID-19. TCRdb keeps only in-frame clones here, not all; method: immunoSEQ multiplex PCR. Here the sample spans approximately 150,000 clones, over 70% being singletons. Sequences were obtained from PBMCs or T cells enriched from blood (not recorded which). Receptor source: a man between 65 and 79 years old who had been exposed to COVID-19.

The V call is TRBV11-2, the J call TRBJ1-6, with D unclear. The CDR3 covers 16 residues. The germline V gene encodes CDR1 SGHAT and CDR2 FQNNGV. V lost 4 bases and J lost 0, with 10 bases in between. The CDR3 DNA reads TGTGCCAGCAGCTCGGGAGGGAGCTCCTATAATTCACCCCTCCACTTT. It yields the protein CASSSGGSSYNSPLHF.

This rearrangement joins TRBV28 to TRBJ1-1; the match to TRBD1 covers 12 bases. Germline CDR1 is MDHEN and CDR2 is SYDVKM. V shed 8 bases, J shed 4 bases, and the junction held 2 bases outside the gene matches. The CDR3 consists of 13 residues. The DNA for the CDR3 is TGTGCCAGCCGGGGACAGGGGGCCACTGAAGCTTTCTTT. Amino acids: CASRGQGATEAFF. The variable domain in full, completed from reference TRBV28 and TRBJ1-1, reads DVKVTQSSRYLVKRTGEKVFLECVQDMDHENMFWYRQDPGLGLRLIYFSYDVKMKEKGDIPEGYSVSREKKERFSLILESASTNQTSMYLCASRGQGATEAFFGQGTRLTVV.

The chain links TRBV2 to TRBJ1-5; TRBD1 might be the D (6 bases). There are 13 residues in the CDR3. Germline values: CDR1 SNHLY, CDR2 FYNNEI. The germline V and J ends were trimmed by 8 bases and 6 bases, with 14 bases remaining between them. The CDR3 loop is CASRQGRLQPQHF. In DNA form, the CDR3 reads TGTGCCAGCCGGCAGGGGCGGCTTCAGCCCCAGCATTTT. Variable domain in full (rest from reference TRBV2 and TRBJ1-5): EPEVTQTPSHQVTQMGQEVILRCVPISNHLYFYWYRQILGQKVEFLVSFYNNEISEKSEIFDDQFSVERPDGSNFTLKIRSTKLEDSAMYFCASRQGRLQPQHFGDGTRLSIL.

V usage is TRBV9 and J usage is TRBJ2-2; 10 bases agree with TRBD2. The germline gives CDR1 SGDLS, CDR2 YYNGEE. The CDR3 totals 13 residues. V lost 6 bases to trimming and J lost 6 bases; unmatched junction nucleotides: 2. CDR3 residues: CASTSGRAGELFF. The CDR3 nucleotides are TGTGCCAGCACTAGCGGGAGAGCCGGGGAGCTGTTTTTT.

The J gene is TRBJ1-2, the V gene TRBV5-6, with no clear D. From germline, CDR1 is SGHDT and CDR2 YYEEEE. The V end lost 1 base, the J end lost 4 bases, and 5 bases lay between the germline ends. The CDR3 length is 12 residues. CDR3 loop: CASSLRGYGYTF. CDR3 DNA sequence: TGTGCCAGCAGCTTGCGCGGCTATGGCTACACCTTC.

The gene calls are TRBV7-9 and TRBJ2-1, with 7 bases that match TRBD2. V lost 3 bases to trimming and J lost 7 bases; unmatched junction nucleotides: 21. Per germline, CDR1 SEHNR and CDR2 FQNEAQ (reference sequence). This CDR3 has 19 residues. CDR3: CASSLVSAPGGGGKNEQFF. The CDR3, as DNA: TGTGCCAGCAGCTTGGTCTCTGCCCCCGGCGGGGGAGGGAAGAATGAGCAGTTCTTC.